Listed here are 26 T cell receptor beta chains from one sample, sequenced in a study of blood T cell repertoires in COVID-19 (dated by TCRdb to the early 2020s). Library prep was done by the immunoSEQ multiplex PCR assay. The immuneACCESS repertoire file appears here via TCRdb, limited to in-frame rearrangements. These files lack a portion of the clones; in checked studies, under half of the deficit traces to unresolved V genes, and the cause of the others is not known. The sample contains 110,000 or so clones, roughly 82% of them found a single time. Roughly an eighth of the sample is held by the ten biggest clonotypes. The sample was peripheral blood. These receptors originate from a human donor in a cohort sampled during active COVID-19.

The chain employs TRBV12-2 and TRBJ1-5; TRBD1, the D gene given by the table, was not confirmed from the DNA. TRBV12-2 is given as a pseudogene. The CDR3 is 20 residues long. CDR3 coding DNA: TGTGCAAGTCGCCTTCTGAACAGGGGGCCGGGGTGGATAGGCAATCAGCCCCAGCATTTT. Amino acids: CASRLLNRGPGWIGNQPQHF.

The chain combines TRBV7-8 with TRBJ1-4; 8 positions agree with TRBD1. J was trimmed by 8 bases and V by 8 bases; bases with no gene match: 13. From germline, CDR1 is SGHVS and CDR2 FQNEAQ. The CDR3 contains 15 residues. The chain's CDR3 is CASSHGQGPIEKLFF. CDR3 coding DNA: TGTGCCAGCTCCCACGGACAGGGACCGATAGAAAAACTGTTTTTT.

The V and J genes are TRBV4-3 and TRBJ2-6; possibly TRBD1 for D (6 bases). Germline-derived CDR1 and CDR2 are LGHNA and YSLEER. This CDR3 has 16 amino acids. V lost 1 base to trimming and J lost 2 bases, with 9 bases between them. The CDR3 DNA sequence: TGCGCCAGCAGCCAAGCATCAGGGGCTGGGGCCAACGTCCTGACTTTC. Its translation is CASSQASGAGANVLTF.

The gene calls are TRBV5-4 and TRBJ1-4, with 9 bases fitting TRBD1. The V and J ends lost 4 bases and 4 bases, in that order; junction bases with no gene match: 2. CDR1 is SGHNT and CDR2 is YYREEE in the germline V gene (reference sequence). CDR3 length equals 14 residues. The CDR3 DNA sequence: TGTGCCAGCAGCACGACAGGGGGTAATGAAAAACTGTTTTTT. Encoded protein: CASSTTGGNEKLFF.

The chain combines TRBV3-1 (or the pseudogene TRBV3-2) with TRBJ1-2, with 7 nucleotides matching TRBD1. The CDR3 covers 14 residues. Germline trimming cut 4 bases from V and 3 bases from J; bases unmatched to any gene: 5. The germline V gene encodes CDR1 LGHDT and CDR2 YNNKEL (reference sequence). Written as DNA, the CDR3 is TGTGCCAGCAGCCTAGGAGGGGGCGACTATGGCTACACCTTC. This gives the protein CASSLGGGDYGYTF.

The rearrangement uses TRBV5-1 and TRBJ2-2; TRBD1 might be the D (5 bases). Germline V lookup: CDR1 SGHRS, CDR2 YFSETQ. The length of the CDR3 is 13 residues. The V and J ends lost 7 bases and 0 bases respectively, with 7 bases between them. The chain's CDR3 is CASLGANTGELFF. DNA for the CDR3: TGCGCCAGCCTAGGGGCGAACACCGGGGAGCTGTTTTTT. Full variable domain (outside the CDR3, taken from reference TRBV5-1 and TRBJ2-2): KAGVTQTPRYLIKTRGQQVTLSCSPISGHRSVSWYQQTPGQGLQFLFEYFSETQRNKGNFPGRFSGRQFSNSRSEMNVSTLELGDSALYLCASLGANTGELFFGEGSRLTVL.

As DNA, the CDR3 is TGTGCCAGCAGCGAATCTAGCGGGTTTGAGCAGTACTTC. It encodes CASSESSGFEQYF. The chain employs TRBV7-2 and TRBJ2-7; TRBD2 matches at 8 bases. CDR3 length equals 13 residues. Trimming at V came to 5 bases and at J to 7 bases, leaving 7 bases not matched to a gene. Per the germline V gene, CDR1 is SGHTA and CDR2 is FQGNSA.

The CDR3 sequence is CASNSGTGGYGYTF. CDR3 nucleotides: TGTGCCAGCAATTCCGGGACAGGGGGATATGGCTACACCTTC. The rearrangement uses TRBV6-5 and TRBJ1-2; 11 bases agree with TRBD1. The V and J ends lost 7 bases and 5 bases, in that order; junction bases with no gene match: 6. Germline CDR1 and CDR2: MNHEY and SVGAGI. The CDR3 extends over 14 amino acids.

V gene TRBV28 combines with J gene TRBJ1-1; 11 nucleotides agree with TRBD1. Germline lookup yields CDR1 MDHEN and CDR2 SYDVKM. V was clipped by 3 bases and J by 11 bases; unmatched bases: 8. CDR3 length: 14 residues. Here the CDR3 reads CASSFLDRGRNAFF. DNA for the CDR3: TGTGCCAGCAGTTTCCTGGACAGGGGGCGCAACGCTTTCTTT.

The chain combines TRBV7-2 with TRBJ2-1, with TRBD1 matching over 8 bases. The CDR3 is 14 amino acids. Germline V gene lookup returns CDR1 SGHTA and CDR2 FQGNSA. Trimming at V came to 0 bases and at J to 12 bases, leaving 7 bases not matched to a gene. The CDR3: CASSLAQGAGGQFF. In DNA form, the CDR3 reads TGTGCCAGCAGCTTAGCCCAGGGGGCGGGTGGGCAGTTCTTC.

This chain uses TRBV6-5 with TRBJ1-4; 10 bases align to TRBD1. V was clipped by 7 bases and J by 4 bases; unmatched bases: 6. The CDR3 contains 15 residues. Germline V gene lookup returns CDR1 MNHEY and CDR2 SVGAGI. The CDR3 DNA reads TGTGCCAGCATCGGACAGGGGGGGGTTAATGAAAAACTGTTTTTT. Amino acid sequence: CASIGQGGVNEKLFF.

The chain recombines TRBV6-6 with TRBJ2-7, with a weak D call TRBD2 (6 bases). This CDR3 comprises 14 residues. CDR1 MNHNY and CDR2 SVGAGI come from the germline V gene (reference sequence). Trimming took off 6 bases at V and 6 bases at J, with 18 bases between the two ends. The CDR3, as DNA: TGTGCCAGCAGAAACCCGGTGCAGGAGGGCGAGCAGTACTTC. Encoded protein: CASRNPVQEGEQYF.

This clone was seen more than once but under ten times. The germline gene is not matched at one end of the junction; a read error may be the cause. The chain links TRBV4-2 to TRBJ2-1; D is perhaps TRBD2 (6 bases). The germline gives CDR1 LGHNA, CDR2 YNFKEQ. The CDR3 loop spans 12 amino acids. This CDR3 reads CASSQDGGTRIF. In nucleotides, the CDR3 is TGTGCCAGCAGCCAAGACGGAGGGACCAGGATCTTC.

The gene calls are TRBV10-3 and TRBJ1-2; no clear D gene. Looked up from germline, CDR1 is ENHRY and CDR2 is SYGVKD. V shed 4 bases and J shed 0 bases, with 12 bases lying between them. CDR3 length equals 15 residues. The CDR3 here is CAISVEVKANYGYTF. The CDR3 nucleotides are TGTGCCATCAGTGTAGAGGTGAAGGCTAACTATGGCTACACCTTC.

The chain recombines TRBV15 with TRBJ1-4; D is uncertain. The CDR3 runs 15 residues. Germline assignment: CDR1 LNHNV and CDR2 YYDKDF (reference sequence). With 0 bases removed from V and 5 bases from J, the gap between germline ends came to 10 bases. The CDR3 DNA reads TGTGCCACCAGCAGAGATAGAGGGCAGAATGAAAAACTGTTTTTT. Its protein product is CATSRDRGQNEKLFF.

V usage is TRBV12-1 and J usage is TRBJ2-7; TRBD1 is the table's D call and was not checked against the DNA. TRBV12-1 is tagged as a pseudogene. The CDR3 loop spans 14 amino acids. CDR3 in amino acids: CAGDRGNRDLLQYF. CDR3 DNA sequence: TGTGCCGGCGACAGGGGGAATAGAGACCTGCTCCAGTACTTC.

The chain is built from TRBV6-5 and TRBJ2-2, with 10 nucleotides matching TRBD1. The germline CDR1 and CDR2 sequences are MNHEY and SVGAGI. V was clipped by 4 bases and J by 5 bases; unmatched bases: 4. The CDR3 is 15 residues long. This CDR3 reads CASSFRTGGTGELFF. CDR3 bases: TGTGCCAGCAGTTTCAGGACAGGGGGTACCGGGGAGCTGTTTTTT.

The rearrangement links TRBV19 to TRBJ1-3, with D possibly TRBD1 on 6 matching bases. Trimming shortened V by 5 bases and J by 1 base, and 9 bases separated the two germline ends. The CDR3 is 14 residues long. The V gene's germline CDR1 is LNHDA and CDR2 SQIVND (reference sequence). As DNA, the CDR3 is TGTGCCAGTAGTCGGACAGTTTCTGGAAACACCATATATTTT. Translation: CASSRTVSGNTIYF.

The CDR3 region has the DNA TGTGCCAGCAGCAATACAGGGTTCGATACGCAGTATTTT. Translated, it gives CASSNTGFDTQYF. The gene calls are TRBV3-1 (or the pseudogene TRBV3-2) and TRBJ2-3, with D possibly TRBD1 on 6 matching bases. This CDR3 comprises 13 residues. Trimming stripped 5 bases from V and 6 bases from J, with 12 bases between. Germline lookup yields CDR1 LGHDT and CDR2 YNNKEL (reference sequence).

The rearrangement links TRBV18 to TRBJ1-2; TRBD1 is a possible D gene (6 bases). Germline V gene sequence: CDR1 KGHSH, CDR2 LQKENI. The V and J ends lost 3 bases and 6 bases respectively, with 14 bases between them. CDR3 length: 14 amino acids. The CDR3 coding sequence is TGTGCCAGCTCACCCAACAGGGTGCCCCATGGCTACACCTTC. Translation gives CASSPNRVPHGYTF.

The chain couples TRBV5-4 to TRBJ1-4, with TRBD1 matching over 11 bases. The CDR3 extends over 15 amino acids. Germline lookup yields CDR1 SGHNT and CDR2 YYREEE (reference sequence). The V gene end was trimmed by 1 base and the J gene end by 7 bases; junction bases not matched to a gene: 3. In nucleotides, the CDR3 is TGTGCCAGCAGCTTGTACGGGACAGGGGGTGAAAAACTGTTTTTT. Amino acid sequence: CASSLYGTGGEKLFF.

CDR3 in DNA: TGCGCCAGCAGCCTGGCGACAGCCCATAATGAAAAACTGTTTTTT. This sequence encodes CASSLATAHNEKLFF. The chain has TRBV5-1 and TRBJ1-4, with D possibly TRBD1 on 5 matching bases. The germline CDR1 and CDR2 sequences are SGHRS and YFSETQ. V was pared by 4 bases and J by 4 bases, with 14 bases between. The CDR3 totals 15 residues.

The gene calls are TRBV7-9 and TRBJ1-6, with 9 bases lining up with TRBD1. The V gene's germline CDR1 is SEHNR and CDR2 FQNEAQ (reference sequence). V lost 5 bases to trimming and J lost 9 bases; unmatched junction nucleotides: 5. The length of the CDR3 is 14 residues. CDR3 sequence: CASSRTGDSSPLHF. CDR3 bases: TGTGCCAGCAGCAGGACAGGGGACTCTTCACCCCTCCACTTT.

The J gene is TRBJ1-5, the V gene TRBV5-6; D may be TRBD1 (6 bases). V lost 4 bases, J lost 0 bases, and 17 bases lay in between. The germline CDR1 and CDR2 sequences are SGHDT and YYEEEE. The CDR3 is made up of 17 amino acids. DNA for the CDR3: TGTGCCAGCAGCCGACTCGGGACAAGCCTTAGCAATCAGCCCCAGCATTTT. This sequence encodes CASSRLGTSLSNQPQHF.

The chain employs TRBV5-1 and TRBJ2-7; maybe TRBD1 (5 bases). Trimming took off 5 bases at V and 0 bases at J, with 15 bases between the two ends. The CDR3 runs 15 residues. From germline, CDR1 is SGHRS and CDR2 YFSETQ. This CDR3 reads CASRLGEQSSYEQYF. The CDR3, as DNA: TGCGCCAGCAGATTAGGGGAACAGAGCTCCTACGAGCAGTACTTC.

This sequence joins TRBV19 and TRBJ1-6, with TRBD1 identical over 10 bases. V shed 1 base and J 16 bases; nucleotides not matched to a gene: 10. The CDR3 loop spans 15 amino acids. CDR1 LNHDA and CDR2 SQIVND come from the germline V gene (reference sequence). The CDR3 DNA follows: TGTGCCAGTAGTATAGCTGGACAGGGGGGAGTCGGGCTCCACTTT. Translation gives CASSIAGQGGVGLHF.